This T cell receptor beta chain was found in a study of post-analysis software for immune sequencing data. Study-level background: Disease courses included relapsing-remitting, secondary progressive and progressive-relapsing multiple sclerosis. Overall study findings and caveats: Patients showed TRBV5-6, TRBV5-1 and TRBV20-1 among four to six TRBV segments more frequent than in controls. People with multiple sclerosis had a significantly lower normalized Chao1 diversity than controls did. F measure showed strong co-clustering of same-batch samples.

Looked up from germline, CDR1 is MNHEY and CDR2 is SVGAGI. The CDR3 has 14 amino acids. With V trimmed by 2 bases and J by 1 base, 2 bases remained unmatched. Concerning this clonotype: What it binds is not known.

The TCR beta cDNA libraries carried unique molecular identifiers. About 460,000 cDNA molecules were obtained from 1 to 10 million T cells. TCRdb independently ran MiXCR on the PCR reads; one entry per CDR3 protein. The table records about 800,000 distinct CDR3 sequences, 25% to 30% of them present only once. The sample was blood. The chain has TRBV6-5 and TRBJ2-7, with 7 bases identical to TRBD2. The clonotype originates from a girl aged 5 to 17 with multiple sclerosis. The CDR3 DNA follows: TGTGCCAGCAGTTACAGGCGGGAGTCCTACGAGCAGTACTTC. It codes for CASSYRRESYEQYF.